These 17 T cell receptor beta chains share one sample of origin, sequenced in a study of cytomegalovirus exposure and HLA in healthy donors. Researchers ran the PCR with 60 Vbeta and 13 Jbeta primers. Sequenced by immunoSEQ multiplex PCR; TCRdb stores in-frame clones only, minus some. The sample contains 75,000 to 100,000 clones, about 81% of which appear only once. The sample consisted of PBMCs. The receptor set was obtained from a man aged 40-55 years in good health and CMV-seropositive.

The chain uses TRBV6-5 and TRBJ1-1; 8 bases map to TRBD1. The CDR3 has 14 amino acids. V shed 5 bases and J 6 bases; nucleotides not matched to a gene: 8. Germline V gene data show CDR1 as MNHEY and CDR2 as SVGAGI. The DNA of the CDR3 is TGTGCCAGCAGTGAGTCGACAGGGGTCGCTGAAGCTTTCTTT. Its translation: CASSESTGVAEAFF.

The chain has TRBV2 and TRBJ2-2; 7 nucleotides agree with TRBD1. Trimming cost V 6 bases and J 4 bases; bases outside gene matches: 11. Looked up from germline, CDR1 is SNHLY and CDR2 is FYNNEI. This CDR3 is built from 16 residues. CDR3 region: CASSDPRTGSTGELFF. CDR3 in DNA: TGTGCCAGCAGCGATCCCCGGACAGGATCCACCGGGGAGCTGTTTTTT.

This clone was detected a few times. The CDR3 region is CASSFQGTHTLNTEAFF. CDR3 bases: TGTGCCAGCAGCTTCCAGGGGACGCACACCTTGAACACTGAAGCTTTCTTT. The rearrangement joins TRBV7-9 to TRBJ1-1; D possibly corresponds to TRBD1 (6 bases). The CDR3 extends over 17 amino acids. The germline V gene encodes CDR1 SEHNR and CDR2 FQNEAQ (reference sequence). V was cut by 3 bases and J by 0 bases, with 17 bases left in between.

Only a few counts were recorded for this clone. The chain carries TRBV18 and TRBJ2-7, with 12 bases that match TRBD1. The CDR3 sequence is 15 residues long. With V trimmed by 2 bases and J by 8 bases, 7 bases remained unmatched. Germline CDR1 reads KGHSH; CDR2 reads LQKENI. CDR3 region: CASSPSGTGGKKQYF. In DNA form, the CDR3 reads TGTGCCAGCTCACCATCCGGGACAGGGGGCAAGAAGCAGTACTTC.

This clone appeared once. The chain uses TRBV7-9 and TRBJ2-7; 9 nucleotides match TRBD1. Germline V gene sequence: CDR1 SEHNR, CDR2 FQNEAQ (reference sequence). The CDR3 runs to 12 residues. The trim removed 1 base at V and 12 bases at J, leaving 4 bases unmatched. The CDR3 protein is CASSLGQGVPYF. The CDR3 nucleotides read TGTGCCAGCAGCTTAGGACAGGGGGTGCCGTACTTC. The complete variable domain, with remaining parts taken from reference TRBV7-9 and TRBJ2-7, reads DTGVSQNPRHKITKRGQNVTFRCDPISEHNRLYWYRQTLGQGPEFLTYFQNEAQLEKSRLLSDRFSAERPKGSFSTLEIQRTEQGDSAMYLCASSLGQGVPYFGPGTRLTVT.

On this clone itself: The junction departs from the called germline gene at one end, perhaps through a read error. The sample carries other DNA sequences with the same CDR3. This chain links TRBV7-9 with TRBJ2-7; 7 positions agree with TRBD1. Germline values: CDR1 SEHNR, CDR2 FQNEAQ (reference sequence). This CDR3 contains 14 residues. Here the CDR3 reads CASSLTGVNYEQYF. The CDR3 region has the DNA TGCGCCAGCAGCTTAACAGGGGTGAACTACGAGCAGTACTTC.

This chain joins TRBV4-1 and TRBJ1-5; D remains unclear. CDR3 length: 13 residues. The germline V gene encodes CDR1 MGHRA and CDR2 YSYEKL. Trimming took 1 base from V and 7 from J, leaving 8 bases between them. CDR3 DNA: TGCGCCAGCAGCCAAGTTGGCGGGCAGCCCCAGCATTTT. It is translated as CASSQVGGQPQHF.

V gene TRBV9 combines with J gene TRBJ1-4; D gene ambiguous. V was clipped by 2 bases and J by 0 bases, with 8 bases between them. This CDR3 has 15 residues. Germline assignment: CDR1 SGDLS and CDR2 YYNGEE. CDR3 sequence (DNA): TGTGCCAGCAGCGTCGGTGCAACAACTAATGAAAAACTGTTTTTT. Residues: CASSVGATTNEKLFF.

The gene calls are TRBV5-1 and TRBJ1-5; 7 nucleotides line up with TRBD1. Per germline, CDR1 SGHRS and CDR2 YFSETQ. The CDR3 loop spans 14 amino acids. V gave up 4 bases and J gave up 5 bases; unmatched junction bases: 6. As DNA, the CDR3 is TGCGCCAGCAGCCTCCGCACAGGGGATCAGCCCCAGCATTTT. The encoded protein is CASSLRTGDQPQHF.

The chain is built from TRBV6-6 and TRBJ2-5; a possible D gene is TRBD2 (5 bases). This CDR3 is 12 amino acids long. V was trimmed by 6 bases and J by 5 bases, leaving 10 bases between them. Per the germline V gene, CDR1 is MNHNY and CDR2 is SVGAGI (reference sequence). CDR3 amino acids: CASRRSGETQYF. The DNA for the CDR3 is TGTGCCAGCAGACGATCGGGGGAGACCCAGTACTTC.

The chain joins TRBV5-1 to TRBJ1-2; possibly TRBD1 for D (6 bases). Germline V gene sequence: CDR1 SGHRS, CDR2 YFSETQ. The CDR3 spans 14 residues. V shed 1 base and J shed 0 bases, with 7 bases lying between them. The CDR3 loop reads CASSLSGANYGYTF. CDR3 sequence (DNA): TGCGCCAGCAGCTTGTCAGGGGCTAACTATGGCTACACCTTC.

This chain connects TRBV5-1 to TRBJ2-1; the D gene is possibly TRBD1 (6 bases). The ends were cut back, 0 bases at V and 9 bases at J, with 22 bases in the middle. The CDR3 runs 17 residues. Looked up from germline, CDR1 is SGHRS and CDR2 is YFSETQ. DNA for the CDR3: TGCGCCAGCAGCTTGGCCAAGGGTGCAGGGGAACGCGGTGAGCAGTTCTTC. Translation gives CASSLAKGAGERGEQFF.

V is TRBV7-9 and J is TRBJ2-5; unclear D gene. Trimming left V 3 bases short and J 5 bases short, with 7 bases between. The CDR3 is 12 residues long. Germline CDR1 is SEHNR and CDR2 is FQNEAQ (reference sequence). The CDR3 is CASSLIGETQYF. CDR3 in DNA: TGTGCCAGCAGCTTGATCGGGGAGACCCAGTACTTC.

The CDR3 sequence is CASSLYSGDGYTF. The CDR3, as DNA: TGCGCCAGCAGCTTGTATTCGGGTGATGGCTACACCTTC. V and J are TRBV5-1 and TRBJ1-2; no firm D call. The CDR3 consists of 13 residues. V lost 1 base to trimming and J lost 6 bases, with 10 bases between them. The germline V gene has CDR1 SGHRS and CDR2 YFSETQ.

The chain uses TRBV30 and TRBJ2-5; 9 positions match TRBD1. The CDR3 contains 12 residues. Germline V gene data show CDR1 as GTSNPN and CDR2 as SVGIG (reference sequence). V shed 5 bases, J shed 4 bases, and the junction held 2 bases outside the gene matches. Here the CDR3 reads CAWGQGLETQYF. For the CDR3, the DNA is TGTGCCTGGGGACAGGGGCTAGAGACCCAGTACTTC.

The chain employs TRBV28 and TRBJ2-2; 11 positions agree with TRBD1. Losses at the gene ends were 6 bases for V and 4 bases for J; bases not matched to a gene: 7. The CDR3 is 16 residues long. Germline V gives CDR1 MDHEN, CDR2 SYDVKM. The CDR3 here is CASSNGGTGGTGELFF. In DNA form, the CDR3 reads TGTGCCAGCAGCAATGGTGGGACAGGGGGCACCGGGGAGCTGTTTTTT.

V and J are TRBV6-5 and TRBJ1-6, with TRBD1 as a possible D gene (6 bases). The CDR3 runs to 14 residues. The germline V and J ends were trimmed by 7 bases and 7 bases, with 14 bases remaining between them. Germline CDR1 and CDR2: MNHEY and SVGAGI. The CDR3 protein is CASKPGHPNSPLHF. CDR3 nucleotides: TGTGCCAGCAAGCCGGGACACCCAAATTCACCCCTCCACTTT.